These 18 T cell receptor beta chains were all obtained from the same sample, sequenced in a study of CD8+ T cells in alopecia areata. Extraction and reverse transcription of RNA yielded cDNA as the sequencing template. Repertoires were generated with immunoSEQ multiplex PCR, while TCRdb's copy carries only in-frame clones and drops some. The sample was found to contain some 110,000 clones, and every one recurs. Sequencing was carried out using lesional skin. All receptors come from a C3H/HeJ mouse with alopecia areata. Mice of this strain are of MHC haplotype H2-k.

There are many counts of this clone. Any gene name here is a mouse gene name. The read finishes 4 residues shy of the CDR3 end, and the germline J gene is used to complete it. V and J are TRBV13-3 and TRBJ2-5, with D maybe TRBD1 (6 bases). The CDR3 extends over 14 amino acids. Per the germline V gene, CDR1 is NNHDY and CDR2 is SYVADS. The sequenced CDR3 bases are TGTGCCAGCAGTGATGGGACAGTCGGGGAC. Its translation: CASSDGTVGD. The whole CDR3 protein is CASSDGTVGDTQYF.

Notes on this clone: Gene names are the mouse ones. With the read ending 4 residues before the CDR3 end, the germline J gene is used to fill in that end. V is TRBV19 and J is TRBJ2-1; 12 nucleotides line up with TRBD1. After removal of 3 bases from V and 4 bases from J, the junction contained 5 bases not matched to a gene. The CDR3 sequence is 16 residues long. The germline V gene has CDR1 FNHDT and CDR2 SITEND (reference sequence). The covered CDR3 bases are TGTGCCAGCAGTACCGGGACAGGGGGCTGGTATGCT. Residues: CASSTGTGGWYA. From start to end, the CDR3 is CASSTGTGGWYAEQFF.

A word on this clone: The gene names given are mouse names. The CDR3 is CASGAPGQGDERLFF. CDR3 DNA (partial): TGTGCCAGCGGTGCCCCGGGACAGGGGGACGAA. The J gene is TRBJ1-4, the V gene TRBV13-2, with TRBD1 matching over 11 bases. The read finishes 4 residues shy of the CDR3 end, and the germline J gene is used to complete it. Germline V gene sequence: CDR1 NNHNN, CDR2 SYGAGS (reference sequence). V lost 3 bases, J lost 6 bases, and 4 bases stayed unmatched. This CDR3 has 15 amino acids.

Note on this clone: These gene names are mouse names. The CDR3 end lies 4 residues beyond the end of the read and is filled in from the germline J gene. J is TRBJ2-3 and V is TRBV19; the match to TRBD1 covers 7 bases. V shed 4 bases, J shed 2 bases, and the junction held 4 bases outside the gene matches. CDR1 is FNHDT and CDR2 is SITEND in the germline V gene (reference sequence). The CDR3 has 14 residues. CDR3 DNA (partial): TGTGCCAGCAGTCCGGGACAGACTGCAGAA. Protein product: CASSPGQTAE. The full CDR3 reads CASSPGQTAETLYF.

This clone showed up just a few times. Gene names and germline match the mouse. The sequence runs out 4 residues before the end of the CDR3; the remainder is reconstructed from the germline J gene. The V call is TRBV1, the J call TRBJ2-7; 8 nucleotides line up with TRBD2. The CDR3 length is 15 residues. J gave up 3 bases and V 1 base, and 5 bases lay outside the gene matches. Germline CDR1 and CDR2: NSQYPW and LRSPGD (reference sequence). The sequenced part of the CDR3 DNA is TGCACCTGCAGTGCAGTCTGGGGGGTCAACTAT. This encodes CTCSAVWGVNY. From start to end, the CDR3 is CTCSAVWGVNYEQYF.

This clone was picked up many times. Gene and germline names: mouse. The read finishes 4 residues shy of the CDR3 end, and the germline J gene is used to complete it. The V and J genes are TRBV13-3 and TRBJ2-5; perhaps TRBD2 as D (5 bases). CDR3 length: 15 residues. Germline V lookup: CDR1 NNHDY, CDR2 SYVADS. With 0 bases removed from V and 2 bases from J, the gap between germline ends came to 10 bases. The sequenced part of the CDR3 DNA is TGTGCCAGCAGTGATGCAGCTGGGTTCCAAGAC. Amino acid sequence: CASSDAAGFQD. The entire CDR3 reads CASSDAAGFQDTQYF.

The table lists this clone with a few counts. Germline and genes here are mouse. CDR3 residues: CASSQTEYEQYF. The sequenced CDR3 bases are TGTGCCAGCAGCCAAACAGAATAT. The V gene is TRBV5, the J gene TRBJ2-7; D remains unclear. The read is 4 residues too short to cover the CDR3 end, so that end is filled in from the germline J gene. There are 12 residues in the CDR3. Germline V CDR1 and CDR2: LGHNA, YNLKQL (reference sequence).

Details on this clone: The germline and genes are mouse ones. The read stops 4 residues short of the end of the CDR3; the missing end is completed from the germline J gene. The chain uses TRBV13-3 and TRBJ2-4, with D tentatively TRBD2 (5 bases). Germline V lookup: CDR1 NNHDY, CDR2 SYVADS. The germline V and J ends were trimmed by 1 base and 0 bases, with 9 bases remaining between them. CDR3 length equals 15 residues. The CDR3 DNA, read in part, is TGTGCCAGCAGTGATATCCGGACTAGTCAAAAC. It specifies CASSDIRTSQN. The complete CDR3 protein is CASSDIRTSQNTLYF.

Points on this clone: The gene symbols are mouse symbols. The read finishes 4 residues shy of the CDR3 end, and the germline J gene is used to complete it. This chain connects TRBV1 to TRBJ2-5, with 9 bases fitting TRBD2. The CDR3 loop spans 17 amino acids. Trimming cost V 0 bases and J 2 bases; bases outside gene matches: 6. CDR1 and CDR2 from the germline V gene are NSQYPW and LRSPGD (reference sequence). Incomplete CDR3 DNA: TGCACCTGCAGTGCAGATCATACTGGGGGGTTCCAAGAC. This codes for CTCSADHTGGFQD. The entire CDR3 protein reads CTCSADHTGGFQDTQYF.

With respect to this clone: The gene names given are mouse names. The read ends 4 residues early relative to the CDR3; the germline J gene fills the gap. The V gene is TRBV13-3, the J gene TRBJ1-1, with D uncertain. Germline values: CDR1 NNHDY, CDR2 SYVADS. CDR3 size: 15 residues. The V gene lost 1 base and the J gene lost 0 bases, with 10 bases spanning the gap. CDR3 region: CASSDQPNANTEVFF. The sequenced CDR3 bases are TGTGCCAGCAGTGATCAGCCGAATGCAAACACA.

About this clone: The listed TCRdb protein conflicts with the DNA translation at residue 12, and the protein shown is translated directly from the DNA. The genes are named according to mouse. The sequence runs out 3 residues before the end of the CDR3; the remainder is reconstructed from the germline J gene. The rearrangement links TRBV31 to TRBJ1-3; 7 bases align to TRBD1. The CDR3 runs to 15 residues. The ends lost 2 bases at V and 0 bases at J; junction bases unmatched: 4. Germline V gives CDR1 GKSSPN, CDR2 SITVG. The CDR3 sequence: CAWSWDSNSGNTLYF. The CDR3 DNA, read in part, is TGTGCCTGGAGTTGGGACAGTAATTCTGGAAATACG.

This clone occurred a few times. Each gene name is a mouse one. The read terminates 4 residues before the CDR3 end, so the remaining end is supplied by the germline J gene. The genes are TRBV19 and TRBJ1-4, with no clear D. The V gene's germline CDR1 is FNHDT and CDR2 SITEND (reference sequence). The CDR3 sequence is 13 residues long. V lost 2 bases to trimming and J lost 4 bases, with 6 bases between them. The CDR3 bases that were read are TGTGCCAGCAGTATCTCCCTCAACGAA. Translating it yields CASSISLNE. The whole CDR3 protein is CASSISLNERLFF. Using reference TRBV19 and TRBJ1-4 for the parts outside the CDR3, the full variable domain is GGIITQTPKFLIGQEGQKLTLKCQQNFNHDTMYWYRQDSGKGLRLIYYSITENDLQKGDLSEGYDASREKKSSFSLTVTSAQKNEMAVFLCASSISLNERLFFGHGTKLSVL.

This clone was counted between two and nine times. Gene names refer to mouse genes. CDR3 region: CAWSLGDISAETLYF. The sequenced CDR3 bases are TGTGCCTGGAGTCTAGGGGACATTAGTGCAGAA. The rearrangement joins TRBV31 to TRBJ2-3; weak D call: TRBD1 (6 bases). Read data end 4 residues before the CDR3 end; the end is taken from the germline J gene. With 0 bases removed from V and 0 bases from J, the gap between germline ends came to 10 bases. Germline values: CDR1 GKSSPN, CDR2 SITVG. CDR3 length: 15 residues. Drawing the rest from reference TRBV31 and TRBJ2-3, the complete variable domain is AQTIHQWPVAEIKAVGSPLSLGCTIKGKSSPNLYWYWQATGGTLQQLFYSITVGQVESVVQLNLSASRPKDDQFILSTEKLLLSHSGFYLCAWSLGDISAETLYFGSGTRLTVL.

This clone was seen repeatedly, ten times or more. The translated DNA and TCRdb's protein are not identical at residue 12; the protein here was translated from the DNA. All gene names here are mouse names. Read data end 3 residues before the CDR3 end; the end is taken from the germline J gene. The chain joins TRBV13-3 to TRBJ1-6; 8 nucleotides line up with TRBD1. TRBJ1-6 is labeled an ORF, and its function is uncertain. The CDR3 length is 15 residues. Germline V gene data show CDR1 as NNHDY and CDR2 as SYVADS. Trimming at V came to 9 bases and at J to 3 bases, leaving 8 bases not matched to a gene. The sequenced CDR3 bases are TGTGCCACCTCCTCGACAGGGGTCTATAATTCGCCC. Its protein is CATSSTGVYNSP. The complete CDR3 reads CATSSTGVYNSPLYF.

This clone has more than one count but fewer than ten. All gene names here are mouse names. The CDR3: CASGRDTQDTQYF. The covered CDR3 bases are TGTGCCAGCGGCCGGGACACCCAAGAC. The chain recombines TRBV19 with TRBJ2-5, with D possibly TRBD1 on 6 matching bases. The missing CDR3 end, 4 residues past where the read stops, is filled in from the germline J gene. Trimming shortened V by 7 bases and J by 2 bases, and 11 bases separated the two germline ends. The CDR3 totals 13 residues. Germline assignment: CDR1 FNHDT and CDR2 SITEND (reference sequence). The full variable domain, in which reference TRBV19 and TRBJ2-5 provide the parts outside the CDR3, is GGIITQTPKFLIGQEGQKLTLKCQQNFNHDTMYWYRQDSGKGLRLIYYSITENDLQKGDLSEGYDASREKKSSFSLTVTSAQKNEMAVFLCASGRDTQDTQYFGPGTRLLVL.

The table lists this clone with a few counts. TCRdb's protein and the DNA translation differ at residue 9; the protein here comes from the DNA. Gene names and germline refer to mouse. From the germline J gene comes the end of the CDR3, since the read stops 3 residues before it. This chain joins TRBV13-3 and TRBJ1-3; D gene unclear. V was clipped by 5 bases and J by 4 bases, with 7 bases between them. There are 12 residues in the CDR3. In germline, CDR1 is NNHDY, CDR2 SYVADS. The CDR3 protein is CASRGYGNTLYF. CDR3 DNA (partial): TGTGCCAGCAGAGGTTACGGAAATACG.

There are a few counts of this clone. Mouse germline and gene names are used. The CDR3 extends 4 residues past the end of the read, so its final part is completed from the germline J gene. The J gene is TRBJ2-7, the V gene TRBV13-3, with D possibly matching TRBD1 (5 bases). Deletions cut 4 bases from V and 0 bases from J, with 11 bases between. CDR3 size: 14 residues. Germline V gene data show CDR1 as NNHDY and CDR2 as SYVADS. The covered CDR3 bases are TGTGCCAGCAGTCGACGACAGAACTCCTAT. This translates into CASSRRQNSY. The entire CDR3 reads CASSRRQNSYEQYF.

A note on this clone: The genes are named according to mouse. The read gets to within 4 residues of the CDR3 end, and the germline J gene fills in the rest. V gene TRBV13-3 combines with J gene TRBJ2-1, with TRBD1 identical over 9 bases. Trimming cost V 5 bases and J 3 bases; bases outside gene matches: 6. The CDR3 sequence is 15 residues long. The germline V gene encodes CDR1 NNHDY and CDR2 SYVADS. CDR3 DNA (partial): TGTGCCAGCAGGCCGGGACAGGGCCTCTATGCT. It codes for CASRPGQGLYA. The whole CDR3 sequence reads CASRPGQGLYAEQFF.